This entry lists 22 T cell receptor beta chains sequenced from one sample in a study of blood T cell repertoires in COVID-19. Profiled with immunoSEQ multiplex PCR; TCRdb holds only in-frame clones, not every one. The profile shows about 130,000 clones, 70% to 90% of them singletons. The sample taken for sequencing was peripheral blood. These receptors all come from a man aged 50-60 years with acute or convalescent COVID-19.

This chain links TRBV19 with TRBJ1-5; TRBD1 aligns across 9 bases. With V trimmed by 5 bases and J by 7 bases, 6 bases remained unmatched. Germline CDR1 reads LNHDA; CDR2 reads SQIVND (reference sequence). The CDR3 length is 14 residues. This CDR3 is CASSVTGGKQPQHF. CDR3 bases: TGTGCCAGTAGTGTGACAGGGGGAAAACAGCCCCAGCATTTT. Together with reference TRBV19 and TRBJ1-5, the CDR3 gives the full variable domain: DGGITQSPKYLFRKEGQNVTLSCEQNLNHDAMYWYRQDPGQGLRLIYYSQIVNDFQKGDIAEGYSVSREKKESFPLTVTSAQKNPTAFYLCASSVTGGKQPQHFGDGTRLSIL.

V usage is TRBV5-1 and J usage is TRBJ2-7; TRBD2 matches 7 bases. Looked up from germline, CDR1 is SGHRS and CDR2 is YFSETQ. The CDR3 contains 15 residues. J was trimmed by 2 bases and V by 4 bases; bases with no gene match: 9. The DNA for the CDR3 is TGCGCCAGCAGCGGGTCGGCGGGGGTTACCTACGAGCAGTACTTC. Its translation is CASSGSAGVTYEQYF.

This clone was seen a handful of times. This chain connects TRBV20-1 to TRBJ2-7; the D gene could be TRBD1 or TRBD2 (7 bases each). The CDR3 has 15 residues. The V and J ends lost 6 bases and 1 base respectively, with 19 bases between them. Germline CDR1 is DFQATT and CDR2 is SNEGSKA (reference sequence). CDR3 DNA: TGCAGTGCCAGTGACAGGGAGGGGGTGTCCTACGAGCAGTACTTC. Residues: CSASDREGVSYEQYF.

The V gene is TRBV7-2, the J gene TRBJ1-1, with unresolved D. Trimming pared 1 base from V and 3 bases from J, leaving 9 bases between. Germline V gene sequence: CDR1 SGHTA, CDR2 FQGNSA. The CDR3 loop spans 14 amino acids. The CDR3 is CASSLVREDTEAFF. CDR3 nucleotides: TGTGCCAGCAGCTTAGTGAGAGAGGACACTGAAGCTTTCTTT.

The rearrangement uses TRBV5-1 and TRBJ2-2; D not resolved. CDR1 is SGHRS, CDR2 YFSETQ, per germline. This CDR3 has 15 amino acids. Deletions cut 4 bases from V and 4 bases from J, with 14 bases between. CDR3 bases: TGCGCCAGCAGCCCATCCACTGTCACCACCGGGGAGCTGTTTTTT. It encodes CASSPSTVTTGELFF.

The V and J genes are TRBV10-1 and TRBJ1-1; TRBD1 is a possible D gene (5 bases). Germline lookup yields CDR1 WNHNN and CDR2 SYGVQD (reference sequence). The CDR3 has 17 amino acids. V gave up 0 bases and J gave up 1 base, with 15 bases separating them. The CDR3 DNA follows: TGCGCCAGCAGTGAGTCGGGGAACCCTAGGGGGAACACTGAAGCTTTCTTT. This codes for CASSESGNPRGNTEAFF.

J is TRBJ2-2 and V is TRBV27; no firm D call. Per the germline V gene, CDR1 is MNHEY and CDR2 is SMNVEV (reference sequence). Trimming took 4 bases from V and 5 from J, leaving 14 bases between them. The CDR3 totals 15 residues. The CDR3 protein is CASSSHLRFTGELFF. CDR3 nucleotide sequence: TGTGCCAGCAGTTCCCATCTACGGTTTACCGGGGAGCTGTTTTTT.

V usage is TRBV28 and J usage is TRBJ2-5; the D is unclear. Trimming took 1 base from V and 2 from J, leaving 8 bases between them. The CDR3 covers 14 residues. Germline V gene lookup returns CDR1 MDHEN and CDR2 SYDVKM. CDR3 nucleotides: TGTGCCAGCAGTTTATCTGGCAGACAAGAGACCCAGTACTTC. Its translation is CASSLSGRQETQYF.

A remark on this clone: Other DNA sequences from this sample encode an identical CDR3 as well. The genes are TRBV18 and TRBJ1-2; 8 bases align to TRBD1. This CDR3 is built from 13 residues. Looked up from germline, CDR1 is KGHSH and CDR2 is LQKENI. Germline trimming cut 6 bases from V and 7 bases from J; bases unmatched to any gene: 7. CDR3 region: CASSLQGVSGYTF. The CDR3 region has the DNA TGTGCCAGCTCGCTACAGGGGGTGAGTGGCTACACCTTC.

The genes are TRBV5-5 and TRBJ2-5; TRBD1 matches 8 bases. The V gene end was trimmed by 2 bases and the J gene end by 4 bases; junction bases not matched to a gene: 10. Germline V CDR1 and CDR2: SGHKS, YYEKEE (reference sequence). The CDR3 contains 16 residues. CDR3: CASSFDWTGMRETQYF. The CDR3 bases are TGTGCCAGCAGCTTCGACTGGACAGGGATGAGAGAGACCCAGTACTTC.

The CDR3 loop is CASSVREGDRYGYTF. For the CDR3, the DNA is TGTGCCAGCAGCGTCCGAGAGGGGGATCGATATGGCTACACCTTC. This chain uses TRBV9 with TRBJ1-2, with a tentative D call TRBD1 (6 bases). CDR1 is SGDLS, CDR2 YYNGEE, per germline. Trimming shortened V by 2 bases and J by 5 bases, and 16 bases separated the two germline ends. The CDR3 has 15 amino acids.

CDR3 protein: CASSERGANTGELFF. CDR3 coding DNA: TGTGCCAGCAGTGAACGGGGGGCGAACACCGGGGAGCTGTTTTTT. The chain carries TRBV2 and TRBJ2-2, with TRBD2 matching 7 bases. The V segment lost 2 bases and the J segment 0 bases; nucleotides outside the gene matches: 0. There are 15 residues in the CDR3. Germline loops: CDR1 SNHLY, CDR2 FYNNEI. The full variable domain, completed using reference TRBV2 and TRBJ2-2, is EPEVTQTPSHQVTQMGQEVILRCVPISNHLYFYWYRQILGQKVEFLVSFYNNEISEKSEIFDDQFSVERPDGSNFTLKIRSTKLEDSAMYFCASSERGANTGELFFGEGSRLTVL.

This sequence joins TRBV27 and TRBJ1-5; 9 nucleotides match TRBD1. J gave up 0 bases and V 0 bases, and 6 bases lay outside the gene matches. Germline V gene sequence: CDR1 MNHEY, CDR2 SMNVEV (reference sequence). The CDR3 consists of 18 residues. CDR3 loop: CASSLSGQGLYSNQPQHF. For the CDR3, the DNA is TGTGCCAGCAGTTTATCGGGACAGGGACTATATAGCAATCAGCCCCAGCATTTT.

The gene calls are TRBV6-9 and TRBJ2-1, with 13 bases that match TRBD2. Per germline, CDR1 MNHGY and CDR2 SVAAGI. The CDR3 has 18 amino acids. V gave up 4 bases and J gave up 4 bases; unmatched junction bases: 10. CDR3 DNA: TGTGCCAGCAGTTTCTCTGGACTAGCGGGGGTGCCATACAATGAGCAGTTCTTC. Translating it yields CASSFSGLAGVPYNEQFF.

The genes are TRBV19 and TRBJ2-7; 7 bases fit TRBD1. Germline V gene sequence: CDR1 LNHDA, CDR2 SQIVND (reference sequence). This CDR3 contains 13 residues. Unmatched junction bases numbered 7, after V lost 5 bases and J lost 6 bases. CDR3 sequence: CASSLTGTGEQYF. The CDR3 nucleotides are TGTGCCAGTAGTCTGACAGGGACGGGCGAGCAGTACTTC.

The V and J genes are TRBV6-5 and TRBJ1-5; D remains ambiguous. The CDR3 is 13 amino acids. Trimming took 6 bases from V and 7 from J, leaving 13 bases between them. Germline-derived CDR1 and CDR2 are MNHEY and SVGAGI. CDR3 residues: CASRGGVGQPQHF. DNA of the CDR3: TGTGCCAGCAGGGGAGGAGTAGGGCAGCCCCAGCATTTT.

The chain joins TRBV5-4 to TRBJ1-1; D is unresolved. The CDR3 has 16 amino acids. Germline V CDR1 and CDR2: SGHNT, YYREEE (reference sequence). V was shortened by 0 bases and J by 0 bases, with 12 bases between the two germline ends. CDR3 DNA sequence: TGTGCCAGCAGCTTGGGGGCAGGCGACATGAACACTGAAGCTTTCTTT. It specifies CASSLGAGDMNTEAFF.

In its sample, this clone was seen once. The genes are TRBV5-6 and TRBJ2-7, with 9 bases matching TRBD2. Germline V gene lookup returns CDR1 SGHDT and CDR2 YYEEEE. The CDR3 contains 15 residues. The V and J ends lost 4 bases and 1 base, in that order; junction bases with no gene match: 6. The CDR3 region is CASSLLAGVSYEQYF. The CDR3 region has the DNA TGTGCCAGCAGCCTATTAGCGGGGGTTTCCTACGAGCAGTACTTC.

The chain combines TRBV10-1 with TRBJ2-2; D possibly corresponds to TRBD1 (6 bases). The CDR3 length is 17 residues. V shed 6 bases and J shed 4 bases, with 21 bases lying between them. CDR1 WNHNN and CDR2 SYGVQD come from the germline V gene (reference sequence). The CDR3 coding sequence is TGCGCCAGCAGCAATAAACCGGGACACTTAGCCACCGGGGAGCTGTTTTTT. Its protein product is CASSNKPGHLATGELFF.

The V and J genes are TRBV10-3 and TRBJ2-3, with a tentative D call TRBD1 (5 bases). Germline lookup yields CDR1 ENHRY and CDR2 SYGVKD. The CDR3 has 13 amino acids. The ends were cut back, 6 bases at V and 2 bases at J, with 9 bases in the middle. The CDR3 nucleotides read TGTGCCATCAGCCCCAGGGACACAGATACGCAGTATTTT. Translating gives CAISPRDTDTQYF.

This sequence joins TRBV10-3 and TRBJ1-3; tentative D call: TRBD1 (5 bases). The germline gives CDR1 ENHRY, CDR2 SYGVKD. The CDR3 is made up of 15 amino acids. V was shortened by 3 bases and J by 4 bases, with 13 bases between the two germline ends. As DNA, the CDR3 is TGTGCCATCAGTGACGGCCAGAGGACAGGAAACACCATATATTTT. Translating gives CAISDGQRTGNTIYF.

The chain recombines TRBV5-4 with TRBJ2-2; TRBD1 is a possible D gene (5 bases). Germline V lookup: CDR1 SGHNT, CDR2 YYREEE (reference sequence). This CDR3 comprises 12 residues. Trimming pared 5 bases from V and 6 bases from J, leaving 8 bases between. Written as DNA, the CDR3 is TGTGCCAGCAGGCGGACATCCGGGGAGCTGTTTTTT. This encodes CASRRTSGELFF.